Described below is a single T cell receptor (beta chain) sequence and its context. What it binds is not known. This CDR3 is also generated by other DNA sequences in the sample. The assay was carried out at the deep level. Sequencing used immunoSEQ multiplex PCR; TCRdb keeps in-frame clones, though not all of them. The table lists about 2 million clones, 85% to 95% of them singletons. The data derive from a study of shared clonotypes between healthy human individuals. Study-wide results and caveats: Shared across a handful of donors were around 5% of the naive CD4 clonotypes. The expectation was that sequencing depth would affect clonotype sharing among donors.

The ends were cut back, 5 bases at V and 1 base at J, with 3 bases in the middle. The CDR3 is 11 amino acids. Germline-derived CDR1 and CDR2 are SNHLY and FYNNEI. Nashville, Tennessee was home to all donors, each a Caucasian adult. The receptor was derived from a young man in good health. This chain joins TRBV2 and TRBJ2-7, with D unclear. The sequencing sample was made of naive CD4+ T cells sorted from blood. Noted subset: CD45RA+ positively selected. As DNA, the CDR3 is TGTGCCAGCAGTCCTTCCTACGAGCAGTACTTC. Its protein is CASSPSYEQYF.